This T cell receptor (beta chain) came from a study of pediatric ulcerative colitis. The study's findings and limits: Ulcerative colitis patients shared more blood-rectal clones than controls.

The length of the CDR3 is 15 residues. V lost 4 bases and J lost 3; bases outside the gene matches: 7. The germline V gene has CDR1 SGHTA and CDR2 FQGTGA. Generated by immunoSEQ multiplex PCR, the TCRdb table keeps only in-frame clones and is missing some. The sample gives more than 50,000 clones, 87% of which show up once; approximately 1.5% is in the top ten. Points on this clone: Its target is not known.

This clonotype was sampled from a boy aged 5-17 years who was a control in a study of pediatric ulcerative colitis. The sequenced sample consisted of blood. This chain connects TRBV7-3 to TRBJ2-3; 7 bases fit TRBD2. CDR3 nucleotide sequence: TGTGCCAGCAGCTCCCTGGCGGGAGAGACAGATACGCAGTATTTT. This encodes CASSSLAGETDTQYF.